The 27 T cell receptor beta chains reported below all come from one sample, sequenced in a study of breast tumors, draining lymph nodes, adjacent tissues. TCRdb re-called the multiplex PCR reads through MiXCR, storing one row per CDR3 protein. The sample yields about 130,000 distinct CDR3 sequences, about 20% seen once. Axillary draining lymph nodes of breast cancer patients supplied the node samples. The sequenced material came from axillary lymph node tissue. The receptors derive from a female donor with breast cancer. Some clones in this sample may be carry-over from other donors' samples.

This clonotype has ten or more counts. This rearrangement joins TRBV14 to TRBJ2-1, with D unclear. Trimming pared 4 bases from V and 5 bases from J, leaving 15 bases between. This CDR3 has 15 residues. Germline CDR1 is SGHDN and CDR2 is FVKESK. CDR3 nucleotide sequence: TGTGCCAGCAGCCCCCTCCCGGAGCGTGACAATGAGCAGTTCTTC. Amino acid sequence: CASSPLPERDNEQFF. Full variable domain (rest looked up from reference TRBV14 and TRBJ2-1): EAGVTQFPSHSVIEKGQTVTLRCDPISGHDNLYWYRRVMGKEIKFLLHFVKESKQDESGMPNNRFLAERTGGTYSTLKVQPAELEDSGVYFCASSPLPERDNEQFFGPGTRLTVL.

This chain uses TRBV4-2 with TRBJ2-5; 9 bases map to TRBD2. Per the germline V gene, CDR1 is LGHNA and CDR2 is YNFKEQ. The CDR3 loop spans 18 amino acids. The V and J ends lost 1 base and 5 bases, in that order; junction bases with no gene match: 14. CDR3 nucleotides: TGTGCCAGCAGCCAAGGGAGTGGGCGGGAGGGCCGGGGGGAGACCCAGTACTTC. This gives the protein CASSQGSGREGRGETQYF.

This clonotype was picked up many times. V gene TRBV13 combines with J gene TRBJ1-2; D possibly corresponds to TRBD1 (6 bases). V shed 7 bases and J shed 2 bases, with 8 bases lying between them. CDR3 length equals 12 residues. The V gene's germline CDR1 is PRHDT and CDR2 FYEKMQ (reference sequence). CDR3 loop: CASTRGNYGYTF. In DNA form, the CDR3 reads TGTGCCAGCACCAGGGGCAACTATGGCTACACCTTC.

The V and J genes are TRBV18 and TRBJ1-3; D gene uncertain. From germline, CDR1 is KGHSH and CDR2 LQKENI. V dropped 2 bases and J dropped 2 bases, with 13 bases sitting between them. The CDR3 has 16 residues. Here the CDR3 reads CASSPEVGRTGNTIYF. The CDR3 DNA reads TGTGCCAGCTCACCAGAAGTGGGGAGAACTGGAAACACCATATATTTT.

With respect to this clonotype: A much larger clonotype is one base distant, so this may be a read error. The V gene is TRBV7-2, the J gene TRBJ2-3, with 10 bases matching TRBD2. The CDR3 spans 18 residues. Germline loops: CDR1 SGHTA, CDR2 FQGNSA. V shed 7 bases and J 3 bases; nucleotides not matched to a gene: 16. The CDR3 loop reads CASIPTPSGRGETDTQYF. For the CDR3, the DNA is TGTGCCAGCATCCCGACTCCTAGCGGGAGAGGTGAGACAGATACGCAGTATTTT. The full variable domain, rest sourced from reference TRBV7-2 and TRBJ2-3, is GAGVSQSPSNKVTEKGKDVELRCDPISGHTALYWYRQSLGQGLEFLIYFQGNSAPDKSGLPSDRFSAERTGGSVSTLTIQRTQQEDSAVYLCASIPTPSGRGETDTQYFGPGTRLTVL.

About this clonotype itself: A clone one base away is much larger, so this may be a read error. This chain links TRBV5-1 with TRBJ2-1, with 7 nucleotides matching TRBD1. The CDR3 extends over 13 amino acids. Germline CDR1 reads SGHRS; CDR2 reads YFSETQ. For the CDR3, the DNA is TGCGCCGGCAGCTTGTTGAGGGACAGTTGGCAGTTCTTC. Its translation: CAGSLLRDSWQFF. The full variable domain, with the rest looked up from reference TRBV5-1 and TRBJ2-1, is KAGVTQTPRYLIKTRGQQVTLSCSPISGHRSVSWYQQTPGQGLQFLFEYFSETQRNKGNFPGRFSGRQFSNSRSEMNVSTLELGDSALYLCAGSLLRDSWQFFGPGTRLTVL.

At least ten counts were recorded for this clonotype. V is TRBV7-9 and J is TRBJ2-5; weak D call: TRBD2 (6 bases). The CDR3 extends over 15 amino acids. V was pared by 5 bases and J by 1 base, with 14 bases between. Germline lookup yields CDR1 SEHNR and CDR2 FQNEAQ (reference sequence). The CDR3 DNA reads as TGTGCCAGCAGCCCGGTGGCGGGACTCCAAGAGACCCAGTACTTC. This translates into CASSPVAGLQETQYF.

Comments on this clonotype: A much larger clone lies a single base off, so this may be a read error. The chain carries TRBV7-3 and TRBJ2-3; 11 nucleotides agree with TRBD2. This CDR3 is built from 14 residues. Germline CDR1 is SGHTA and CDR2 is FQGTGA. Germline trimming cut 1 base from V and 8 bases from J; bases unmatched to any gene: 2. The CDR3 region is CASSLMGLAVTQYF. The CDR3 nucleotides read TGTGCCAGCAGCTTAATGGGACTAGCGGTTACGCAGTATTTT. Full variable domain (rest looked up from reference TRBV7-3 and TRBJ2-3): GAGVSQTPSNKVTEKGKYVELRCDPISGHTALYWYRQSLGQGPEFLIYFQGTGAADDSGLPNDRFFAVRPEGSVSTLKIQRTERGDSAVYLCASSLMGLAVTQYFGPGTRLTVL.

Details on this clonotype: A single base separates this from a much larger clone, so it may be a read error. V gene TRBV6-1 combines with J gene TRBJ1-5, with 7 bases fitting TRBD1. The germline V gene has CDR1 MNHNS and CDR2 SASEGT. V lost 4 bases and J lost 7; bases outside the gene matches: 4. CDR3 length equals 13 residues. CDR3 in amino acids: CASSADRPQPQHF. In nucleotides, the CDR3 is TGTGCCAGCAGTGCGGACAGGCCCCAGCCCCAGCATTTT.

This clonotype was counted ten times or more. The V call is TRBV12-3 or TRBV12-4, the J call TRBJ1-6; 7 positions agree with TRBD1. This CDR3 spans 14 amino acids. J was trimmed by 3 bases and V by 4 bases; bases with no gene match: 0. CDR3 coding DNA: TGTGCCAGCAGTTCAGGGGGCTATAATTCACCCCTCCACTTT. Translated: CASSSGGYNSPLHF.

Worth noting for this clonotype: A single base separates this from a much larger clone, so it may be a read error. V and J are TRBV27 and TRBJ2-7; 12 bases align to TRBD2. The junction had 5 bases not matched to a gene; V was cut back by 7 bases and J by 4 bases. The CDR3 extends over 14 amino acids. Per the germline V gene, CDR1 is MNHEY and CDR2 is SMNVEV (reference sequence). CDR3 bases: TGTGCCAGCAAACTAGCGGGAGGATGGTACGAGCAGTACTTC. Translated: CASKLAGGWYEQYF.

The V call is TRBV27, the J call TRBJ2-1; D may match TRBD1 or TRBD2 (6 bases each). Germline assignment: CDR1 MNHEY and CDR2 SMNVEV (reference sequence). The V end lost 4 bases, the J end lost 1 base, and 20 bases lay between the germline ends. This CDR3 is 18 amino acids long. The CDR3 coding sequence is TGTGCCAGCAGTTCCCCCAAGGGGGGAGTAGGATCCTACAATGAGCAGTTCTTC. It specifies CASSSPKGGVGSYNEQFF.

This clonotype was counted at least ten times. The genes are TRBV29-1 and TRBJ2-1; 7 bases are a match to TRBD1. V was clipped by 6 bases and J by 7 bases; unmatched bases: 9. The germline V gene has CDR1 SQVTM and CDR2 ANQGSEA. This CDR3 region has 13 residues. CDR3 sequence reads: CSVDRVTSNEQFF. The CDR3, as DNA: TGCAGCGTCGACAGGGTCACTAGTAATGAGCAGTTCTTC.

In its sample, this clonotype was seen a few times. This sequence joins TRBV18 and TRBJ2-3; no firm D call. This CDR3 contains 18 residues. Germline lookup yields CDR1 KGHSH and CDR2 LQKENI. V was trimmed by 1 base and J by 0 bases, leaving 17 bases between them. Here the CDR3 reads CASSPLTLPGTSTDTQYF. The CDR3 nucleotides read TGTGCCAGCTCACCACTTACCCTCCCCGGAACTAGCACAGATACGCAGTATTTT.

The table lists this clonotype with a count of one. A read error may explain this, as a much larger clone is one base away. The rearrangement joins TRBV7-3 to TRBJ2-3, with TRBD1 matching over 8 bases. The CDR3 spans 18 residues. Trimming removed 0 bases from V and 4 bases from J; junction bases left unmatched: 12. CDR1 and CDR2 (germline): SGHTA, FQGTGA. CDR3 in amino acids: CASSLTGRTGWGADTQYF. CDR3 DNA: TGTGCCAGCAGCTTAACGGGAAGGACAGGGTGGGGCGCAGATACGCAGTATTTT.

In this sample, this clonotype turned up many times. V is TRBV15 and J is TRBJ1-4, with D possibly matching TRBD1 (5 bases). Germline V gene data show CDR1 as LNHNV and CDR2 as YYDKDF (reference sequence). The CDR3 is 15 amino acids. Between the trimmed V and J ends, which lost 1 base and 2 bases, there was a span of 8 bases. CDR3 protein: CATSRARGTNEKLFF. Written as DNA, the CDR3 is TGTGCCACCAGCAGAGCACGGGGCACTAATGAAAAACTGTTTTTT. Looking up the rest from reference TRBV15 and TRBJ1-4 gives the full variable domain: DAMVIQNPRYQVTQFGKPVTLSCSQTLNHNVMYWYQQKSSQAPKLLFHYYDKDFNNEADTPDNFQSRRPNTSFCFLDIRSPGLGDTAMYLCATSRARGTNEKLFFGSGTQLSVL.

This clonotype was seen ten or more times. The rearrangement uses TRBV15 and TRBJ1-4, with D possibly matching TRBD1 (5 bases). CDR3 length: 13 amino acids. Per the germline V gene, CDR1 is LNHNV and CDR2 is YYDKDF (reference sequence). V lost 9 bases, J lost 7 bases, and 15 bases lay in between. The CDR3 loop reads CATGSGLGEKLFF. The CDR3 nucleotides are TGTGCCACAGGGTCAGGGTTGGGTGAAAAACTGTTTTTT.

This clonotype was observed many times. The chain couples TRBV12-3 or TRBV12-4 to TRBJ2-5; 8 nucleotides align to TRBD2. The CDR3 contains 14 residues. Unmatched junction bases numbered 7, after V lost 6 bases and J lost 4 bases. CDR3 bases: TGTGCCAGCAGACCCCGGGGGGGCCTAGAGACCCAGTACTTC. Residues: CASRPRGGLETQYF.

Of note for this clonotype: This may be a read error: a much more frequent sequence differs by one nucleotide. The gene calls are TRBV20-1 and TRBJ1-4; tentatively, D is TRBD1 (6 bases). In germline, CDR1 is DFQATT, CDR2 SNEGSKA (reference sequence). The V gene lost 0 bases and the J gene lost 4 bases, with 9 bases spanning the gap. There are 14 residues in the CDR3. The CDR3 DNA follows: TGCAGTGCTAGAGATGGACAGCTTAATGAAAAACTGTTTTTT. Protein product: CSARDGQLNEKLFF.

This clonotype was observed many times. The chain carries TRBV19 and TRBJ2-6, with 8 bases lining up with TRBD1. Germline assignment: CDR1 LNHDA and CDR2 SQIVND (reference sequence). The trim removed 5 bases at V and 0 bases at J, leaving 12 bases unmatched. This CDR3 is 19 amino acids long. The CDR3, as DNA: TGTGCCAGTAGTTTGACAGGGGCTGAGTGGGCCTCTGGGGCCAACGTCCTGACTTTC. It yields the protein CASSLTGAEWASGANVLTF.

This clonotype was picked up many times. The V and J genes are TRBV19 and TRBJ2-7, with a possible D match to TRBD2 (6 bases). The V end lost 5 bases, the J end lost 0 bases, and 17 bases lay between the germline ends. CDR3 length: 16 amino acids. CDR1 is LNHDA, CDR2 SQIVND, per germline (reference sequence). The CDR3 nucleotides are TGTGCCAGTAGTTGGGGCCCGGCTAGCGTCTCCTACGAGCAGTACTTC. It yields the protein CASSWGPASVSYEQYF.

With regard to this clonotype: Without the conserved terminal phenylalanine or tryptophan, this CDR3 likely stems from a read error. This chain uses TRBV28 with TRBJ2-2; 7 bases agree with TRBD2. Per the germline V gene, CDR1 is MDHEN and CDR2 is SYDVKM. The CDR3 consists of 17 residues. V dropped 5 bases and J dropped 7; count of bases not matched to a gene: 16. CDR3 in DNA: TGTGCCAGCAGTCCACACTCCCGGGACGCGGGAGTCGGGGAGCTGTTTTCT. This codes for CASSPHSRDAGVGELFS.

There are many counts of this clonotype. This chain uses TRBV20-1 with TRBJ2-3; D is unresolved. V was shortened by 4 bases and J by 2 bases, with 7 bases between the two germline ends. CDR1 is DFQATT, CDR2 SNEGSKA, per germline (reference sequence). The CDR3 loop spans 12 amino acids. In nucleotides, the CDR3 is TGCAGTGCTACAGACTCCACAGATACGCAGTATTTT. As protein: CSATDSTDTQYF.

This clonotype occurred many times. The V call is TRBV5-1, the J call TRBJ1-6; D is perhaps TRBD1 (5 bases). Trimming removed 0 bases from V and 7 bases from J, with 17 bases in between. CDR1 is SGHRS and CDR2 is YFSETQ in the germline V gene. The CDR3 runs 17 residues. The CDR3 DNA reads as TGCGCCAGCAGCTTGGGGTTGTCGGGACCGGCGAATTCACCCCTCCACTTT. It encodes CASSLGLSGPANSPLHF.

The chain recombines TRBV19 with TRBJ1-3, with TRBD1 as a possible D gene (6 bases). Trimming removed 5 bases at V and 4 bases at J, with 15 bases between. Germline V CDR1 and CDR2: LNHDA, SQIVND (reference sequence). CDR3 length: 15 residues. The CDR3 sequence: CASSVIWTDGNTIYF. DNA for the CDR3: TGTGCCAGTAGTGTAATATGGACAGACGGAAACACCATATATTTT. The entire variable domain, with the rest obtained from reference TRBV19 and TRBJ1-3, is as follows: DGGITQSPKYLFRKEGQNVTLSCEQNLNHDAMYWYRQDPGQGLRLIYYSQIVNDFQKGDIAEGYSVSREKKESFPLTVTSAQKNPTAFYLCASSVIWTDGNTIYFGEGSWLTVV.

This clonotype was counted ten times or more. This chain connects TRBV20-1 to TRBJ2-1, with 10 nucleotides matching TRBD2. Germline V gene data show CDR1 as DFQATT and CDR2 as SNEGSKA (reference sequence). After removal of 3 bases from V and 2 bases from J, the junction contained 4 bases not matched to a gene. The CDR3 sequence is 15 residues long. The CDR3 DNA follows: TGCAGTGCTAGTTGGCTAGCGGGAGCCTACAATGAGCAGTTCTTC. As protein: CSASWLAGAYNEQFF.

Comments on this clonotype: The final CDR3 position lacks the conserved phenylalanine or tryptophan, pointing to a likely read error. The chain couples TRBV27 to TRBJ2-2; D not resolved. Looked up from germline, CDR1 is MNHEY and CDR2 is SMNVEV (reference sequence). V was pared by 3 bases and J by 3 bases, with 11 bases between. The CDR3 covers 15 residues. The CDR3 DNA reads TGTGCCAGCAGTTTGGTGGGGTCAGACACCGGGGAGCTGTTTGTT. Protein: CASSLVGSDTGELFV.